This TCR beta chain was recovered during a study of T cells expressing NK-cell markers. About the study: In sorted CD3+CD56+NKG2C+, CD3+CD56+NKG2C- and CD3+CD56-NKG2C+ T cells, TCR beta repertoires were obtained.

From the 5' RACE reads, TCRdb lists one entry per CDR3 protein and no DNA. The listing records 150,000 to 160,000 distinct CDR3 sequences. This CDR3 spans 18 amino acids. Germline CDR1 reads MGHRA; CDR2 reads YSYEKL. The sequenced sample was blood T cells: a sorted CD56 or NKG2C T cell subset, CD4+ or CD8+ T cells, or bulk PBMC T cells (not recorded which). The clonotype comes from a woman aged 50 to 60 in good health. The chain carries TRBV4-1 and TRBJ2-1; TCRdb returns TRBD2, unconfirmable since there is no DNA. This chain's CDR3 is CASSLTPPLAGNYNEQFF.